Given below is one T cell receptor (beta chain) in context. This sample stems from a study of Graves' ophthalmopathy and Graves' hyperthyroidism. Using RNA transcripts, the TCR beta CDR3 regions were amplified. A first-round RT-PCR used HTBI primers, followed by a second-round multiplex PCR. TCRdb recomputed calls from the multiplex PCR reads with MiXCR, one row per CDR3 protein. This repertoire shows about 660,000 distinct CDR3 sequences, just over 40% found once; its top ten account for 3% to 4%. Sequencing was performed on peripheral blood. This sequence was found in an adult man with Graves' ophthalmopathy.

This CDR3 is CASRVTGADNQPQHF. In nucleotides, the CDR3 is TGTGCCAGCAGAGTGACAGGGGCTGACAATCAGCCCCAGCATTTT. V usage is TRBV10-3 and J usage is TRBJ1-5, with 8 bases aligning to TRBD1. Germline assignment: CDR1 ENHRY and CDR2 SYGVKD. This CDR3 has 15 residues. After removal of 10 bases from V and 3 bases from J, the junction contained 11 bases not matched to a gene.